This TCR beta chain was documented in a study of cytomegalovirus exposure and HLA in healthy donors. The CDR3 is 15 amino acids. The germline CDR1 and CDR2 sequences are MGHDK and SYGVNS. Between the trimmed V and J ends, which lost 6 bases and 5 bases, there was a span of 18 bases. The PCR had 60 Vbeta and 13 Jbeta primers. Some clones are missing from TCRdb's copy, which holds only in-frame ones; the method was immunoSEQ multiplex PCR. The sample has about 160,000 clones; roughly four fifths are singletons. The receptor comes from a male donor in good health and CMV-seropositive. V and J are TRBV25-1 and TRBJ2-3; possibly TRBD2 for D (6 bases). Sequenced: PBMCs. Written as DNA, the CDR3 is TGTGCCAGCAGGCCGAAGCCGGGAGAAGGAGATACGCAGTATTTT. Translation gives CASRPKPGEGDTQYF.